These 24 T cell receptor beta chains were sequenced from one sample in a study of radiation and T cells in renal cell carcinoma. Stated time point: blood 4 weeks post-SBRT, at nephrectomy. Treatment reported: 15 Gy SBRT to primary tumor, nephrectomy 4 weeks later. Some clones are missing from TCRdb's copy, which holds only in-frame ones; the method was immunoSEQ multiplex PCR. Altogether 60,000 to 75,000 clones are present, about 74% being singletons, with the ten largest covering roughly 6.8%. The sample was blood, taken from a patient whose treatment included radiotherapy and nephrectomy. The receptors were gathered from a man aged 60-69 years with renal cell carcinoma.

J is TRBJ2-2 and V is TRBV7-6, with a tentative D call TRBD2 (5 bases). V lost 1 base and J lost 2, with 8 bases in between. Germline CDR1 reads SGHVS; CDR2 reads FNYEAQ. This CDR3 comprises 15 residues. CDR3 in amino acids: CASSLGGLNTGELFF. CDR3 coding DNA: TGTGCCAGCAGCTTAGGAGGACTTAACACCGGGGAGCTGTTTTTT.

The genes are TRBV5-1 and TRBJ2-3; 8 nucleotides match TRBD1. The trim removed 4 bases at V and 4 bases at J, leaving 11 bases unmatched. The CDR3 sequence is 16 residues long. Germline V gene data show CDR1 as SGHRS and CDR2 as YFSETQ. The chain's CDR3 is CASSTAWTGSADTQYF. DNA for the CDR3: TGCGCCAGCAGCACCGCATGGACAGGGTCCGCAGATACGCAGTATTTT. Full variable domain (missing parts from reference TRBV5-1 and TRBJ2-3): KAGVTQTPRYLIKTRGQQVTLSCSPISGHRSVSWYQQTPGQGLQFLFEYFSETQRNKGNFPGRFSGRQFSNSRSEMNVSTLELGDSALYLCASSTAWTGSADTQYFGPGTRLTVL.

The chain joins TRBV18 to TRBJ2-4; the match to TRBD1 covers 10 bases. The CDR3 runs to 14 residues. The germline CDR1 and CDR2 sequences are KGHSH and LQKENI. J lost 7 bases, V lost 4 bases, and 4 bases had no gene match. The CDR3 sequence is CASSRTGGENIQYF. CDR3 DNA: TGTGCCAGCTCACGGACAGGGGGAGAGAACATTCAGTACTTC.

The rearrangement uses TRBV5-1 and TRBJ2-2, with D unresolved. The CDR3 contains 14 residues. Looked up from germline, CDR1 is SGHRS and CDR2 is YFSETQ. Deletions cut 2 bases from V and 4 bases from J, with 9 bases between. The CDR3 DNA reads as TGCGCCAGCAGCTTAGATGAGGCCACCGGGGAGCTGTTTTTT. This codes for CASSLDEATGELFF.

This chain joins TRBV7-7 and TRBJ2-5; weak D call: TRBD1 (6 bases). Per the germline V gene, CDR1 is SSHAT and CDR2 is FNYEAQ (reference sequence). V was shortened by 5 bases and J by 4 bases, with 17 bases between the two germline ends. The CDR3 extends over 15 amino acids. DNA for the CDR3: TGTGCCAGCAGCCCCCCGGGACCCAGGGGAGAGACCCAGTACTTC. Translating it yields CASSPPGPRGETQYF.

The chain is built from TRBV19 and TRBJ1-2; the D gene is possibly TRBD1 (5 bases). Germline V CDR1 and CDR2: LNHDA, SQIVND (reference sequence). The V and J ends lost 3 bases and 5 bases respectively, with 19 bases between them. The CDR3 has 16 residues. CDR3 amino acids: CASSMPPARGIYGYTF. The CDR3 coding sequence is TGTGCCAGTAGTATGCCCCCGGCTCGGGGCATATATGGCTACACCTTC.

J is TRBJ2-5 and V is TRBV5-6; D uncertain. V lost 5 bases to trimming and J lost 7 bases, with 9 bases between them. The CDR3 sequence is 11 residues long. Germline CDR1 reads SGHDT; CDR2 reads YYEEEE. CDR3 in DNA: TGTGCCAGCAGTACCATCGGGACCCAGTACTTC. Its translation is CASSTIGTQYF. Full variable domain (missing parts from reference TRBV5-6 and TRBJ2-5): DAGVTQSPTHLIKTRGQQVTLRCSPKSGHDTVSWYQQALGQGPQFIFQYYEEEERQRGNFPDRFSGHQFPNYSSELNVNALLLGDSALYLCASSTIGTQYFGPGTRLLVL.

V is TRBV4-3 and J is TRBJ1-4; 8 bases fit TRBD1. Trimming at V came to 1 base and at J to 7 bases, leaving 5 bases not matched to a gene. This CDR3 has 15 residues. Per the germline V gene, CDR1 is LGHNA and CDR2 is YSLEER. The CDR3 nucleotides are TGCGCCAGCAGCCAAGCACAGGGGGAGGGTGAAAAACTGTTTTTT. As protein: CASSQAQGEGEKLFF.

The chain carries TRBV15 and TRBJ2-7; TRBD2 might be the D (6 bases). Looked up from germline, CDR1 is LNHNV and CDR2 is YYDKDF (reference sequence). CDR3 length: 14 residues. V was pared by 0 bases and J by 6 bases, with 12 bases between. The CDR3 DNA is TGTGCCACCAGCAGAGACCGGGACGGGGGCGAGCAGTACTTC. Translating gives CATSRDRDGGEQYF.

This chain connects TRBV7-3 to TRBJ2-1, with D possibly TRBD2 on 5 matching bases. The V end was cut by 5 bases, the J end by 7 bases, with 21 bases between. The CDR3 totals 16 residues. The germline V gene has CDR1 SGHTA and CDR2 FQGTGA. The DNA for the CDR3 is TGTGCCAGCAGCGTAAACCGGGAAGGCACACGAAATGAGCAGTTCTTC. Translation gives CASSVNREGTRNEQFF.

The chain is built from TRBV6-1 and TRBJ1-6; the D gene is possibly TRBD1 (6 bases). This CDR3 region has 14 residues. Trimming removed 7 bases at V and 10 bases at J, with 17 bases between. CDR1 is MNHNS, CDR2 SASEGT, per germline. CDR3 coding DNA: TGTGCCAGCACTCGACAGCGGGACAACTCACCCCTCCACTTT. Residues: CASTRQRDNSPLHF.

The chain carries TRBV7-2 and TRBJ2-1; 8 bases are a match to TRBD1. J was trimmed by 10 bases and V by 3 bases; bases with no gene match: 11. Germline CDR1 and CDR2: SGHTA and FQGNSA. CDR3 size: 15 residues. CDR3 sequence: CASSLRGQGAREQFF. In nucleotides, the CDR3 is TGTGCCAGCAGCTTGAGAGGGCAGGGGGCACGCGAGCAGTTCTTC.

V usage is TRBV10-3 and J usage is TRBJ2-7, with 14 bases lining up with TRBD2. The CDR3 runs to 16 residues. CDR1 is ENHRY and CDR2 is SYGVKD in the germline V gene. J was trimmed by 2 bases and V by 6 bases; bases with no gene match: 6. The CDR3: CAISLGLAGGAYEQYF. DNA of the CDR3: TGTGCCATCAGCTTAGGACTAGCGGGGGGCGCCTACGAGCAGTACTTC.

The genes are TRBV7-8 and TRBJ2-5; tentative D call: TRBD2 (5 bases). V lost 2 bases and J 5 bases, leaving 15 bases between the germline ends. The CDR3 covers 15 residues. The V gene's germline CDR1 is SGHVS and CDR2 FQNEAQ. The CDR3 here is CASSLRALGTETQYF. Written as DNA, the CDR3 is TGTGCCAGCAGCTTACGGGCACTAGGAACGGAGACCCAGTACTTC.

The chain uses TRBV27 and TRBJ2-3; TRBD2 matches 11 bases. The J segment lost 0 bases and the V segment lost 10 bases, leaving 9 bases of the junction unmatched. CDR1 and CDR2 (germline): MNHEY, SMNVEV (reference sequence). CDR3 size: 16 residues. The CDR3 region has the DNA TGTGCCAACGCCCTAGCGGGGGGTTCTAGCACAGATACGCAGTATTTT. Protein product: CANALAGGSSTDTQYF.

In this sample, this clone turned up once. The chain links TRBV5-1 to TRBJ2-7; D possibly corresponds to TRBD2 (5 bases). The CDR3 is 15 residues long. CDR1 is SGHRS, CDR2 YFSETQ, per germline. Trimming left V 4 bases short and J 1 base short, with 15 bases between. CDR3 in DNA: TGCGCCAGCAGCCATGGAGGTGGGCCTTCCTACGAGCAGTACGTC. Translating it yields CASSHGGGPSYEQYV.

V and J are TRBV7-9 and TRBJ1-2; the D gene is possibly TRBD1 (6 bases). The CDR3 is made up of 14 amino acids. Trimming took 2 bases from V and 9 from J, leaving 16 bases between them. Germline V CDR1 and CDR2: SEHNR, FQNEAQ (reference sequence). CDR3 protein: CASSLITGQESYTF. The CDR3 DNA sequence: TGTGCCAGCAGCTTAATCACAGGGCAGGAGAGCTACACCTTC.

The chain combines TRBV6-1 with TRBJ2-7, with D perhaps TRBD1 (5 bases). The CDR3 runs to 14 residues. V was trimmed by 2 bases and J by 9 bases, leaving 17 bases between them. Germline CDR1 is MNHNS and CDR2 is SASEGT. Here the CDR3 reads CASSELGRARGQYV. DNA of the CDR3: TGTGCCAGCAGTGAACTCGGCAGGGCAAGGGGGCAGTACGTC.

V usage is TRBV10-3 and J usage is TRBJ2-5, with TRBD2 matching over 7 bases. The junction had 2 bases not matched to a gene; V was cut back by 7 bases and J by 0 bases. The length of the CDR3 is 13 residues. The germline V gene has CDR1 ENHRY and CDR2 SYGVKD. The CDR3 loop is CAIMGTNQETQYF. For the CDR3, the DNA is TGTGCCATCATGGGGACTAACCAAGAGACCCAGTACTTC.

The chain has TRBV5-1 and TRBJ2-3; a possible D gene is TRBD2 (5 bases). CDR1 is SGHRS and CDR2 is YFSETQ in the germline V gene. V lost 4 bases and J lost 5, with 20 bases in between. CDR3 length: 16 residues. The CDR3 DNA reads TGCGCCAGCAGCATTATTGGGCCTAGCATGGGAGATACGCAGTATTTT. It codes for CASSIIGPSMGDTQYF.

The chain uses TRBV30 and TRBJ2-7; TRBD1 aligns across 8 bases. After removal of 0 bases from V and 5 bases from J, the junction contained 9 bases not matched to a gene. CDR3 length equals 15 residues. CDR1 is GTSNPN and CDR2 is SVGIG in the germline V gene (reference sequence). CDR3 sequence: CAWSVLGTGPHEQYF. DNA for the CDR3: TGTGCCTGGAGTGTACTAGGGACAGGTCCCCACGAGCAGTACTTC.

This clone was seen only once. The chain uses TRBV21-1 and TRBJ2-7; the table calls TRBD1, which could not be checked here. TRBV21-1 is labeled a pseudogene. This CDR3 region has 14 residues. DNA for the CDR3: TGTGCCAGCAGCAATTTGGGACAACCATACGAGCAGTACGTC. Its translation: CASSNLGQPYEQYV.

The chain employs TRBV6-5 and TRBJ2-5; possibly TRBD2 for D (5 bases). Germline lookup yields CDR1 MNHEY and CDR2 SVGAGI. The CDR3 consists of 13 residues. With 7 bases removed from V and 1 base from J, the gap between germline ends came to 10 bases. The CDR3 nucleotides read TGTGCCAGCAAAGAGGGCGGCCAAGAGACCCAGTACTTC. Encoded protein: CASKEGGQETQYF.

This rearrangement joins TRBV19 to TRBJ1-2; no clear D gene. This CDR3 spans 15 amino acids. Between the trimmed V and J ends, which lost 5 bases and 3 bases, there was a span of 16 bases. Per germline, CDR1 LNHDA and CDR2 SQIVND (reference sequence). The CDR3 protein is CASSSQALSDYGYTF. The DNA for the CDR3 is TGTGCCAGTAGTTCCCAGGCGTTGTCGGACTATGGCTACACCTTC.